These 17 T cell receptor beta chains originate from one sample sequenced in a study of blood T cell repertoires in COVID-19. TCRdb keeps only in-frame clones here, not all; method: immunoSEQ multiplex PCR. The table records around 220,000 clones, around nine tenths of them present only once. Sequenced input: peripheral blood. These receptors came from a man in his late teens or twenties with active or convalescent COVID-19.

Here the CDR3 DNA reads TGTGCCTGGAGCACTCAGGGTAATCATGGCTACACCTTC. Protein product: CAWSTQGNHGYTF. The V and J genes are TRBV30 and TRBJ1-2, with TRBD1 as a possible D gene (5 bases). This CDR3 has 13 residues. Germline V gives CDR1 GTSNPN, CDR2 SVGIG (reference sequence). V was cut by 3 bases and J by 6 bases, with 14 bases left in between.

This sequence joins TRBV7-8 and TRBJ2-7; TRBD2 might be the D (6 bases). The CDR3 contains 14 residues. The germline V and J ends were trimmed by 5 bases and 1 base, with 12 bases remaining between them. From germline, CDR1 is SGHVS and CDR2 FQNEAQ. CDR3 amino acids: CASSPREASYEQYF. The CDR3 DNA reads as TGTGCCAGCAGCCCCAGGGAGGCGTCCTACGAGCAGTACTTC.

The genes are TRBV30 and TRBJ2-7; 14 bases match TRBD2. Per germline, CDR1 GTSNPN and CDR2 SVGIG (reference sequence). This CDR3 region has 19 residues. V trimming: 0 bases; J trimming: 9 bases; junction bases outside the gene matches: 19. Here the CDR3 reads CAWSVTRTSGRSAIVRQYF. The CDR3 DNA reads TGTGCCTGGAGTGTAACCCGGACTAGCGGGAGGTCCGCAATTGTGCGGCAGTACTTC.

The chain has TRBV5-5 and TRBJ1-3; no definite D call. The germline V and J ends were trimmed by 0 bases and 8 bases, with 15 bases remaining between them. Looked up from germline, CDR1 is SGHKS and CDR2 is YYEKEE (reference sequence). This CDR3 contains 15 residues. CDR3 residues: CASSLAPSTRDTIYF. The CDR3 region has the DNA TGTGCCAGCAGCTTGGCTCCGTCGACCCGGGACACCATATATTTT.

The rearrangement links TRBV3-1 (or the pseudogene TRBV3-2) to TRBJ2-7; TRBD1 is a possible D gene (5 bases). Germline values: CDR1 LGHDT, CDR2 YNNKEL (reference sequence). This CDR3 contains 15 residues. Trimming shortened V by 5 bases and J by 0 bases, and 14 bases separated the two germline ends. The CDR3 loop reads CASSSRRQSSYEQYF. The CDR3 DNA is TGTGCCAGCAGCTCCCGGCGACAGAGCTCCTACGAGCAGTACTTC.

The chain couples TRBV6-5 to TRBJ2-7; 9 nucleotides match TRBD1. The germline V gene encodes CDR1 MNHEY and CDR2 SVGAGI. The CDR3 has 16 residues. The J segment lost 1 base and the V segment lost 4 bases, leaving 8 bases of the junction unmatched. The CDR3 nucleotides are TGTGCCAGCAGTTCCCAACTGGGACAGGGATCCTACGAGCAGTACTTC. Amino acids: CASSSQLGQGSYEQYF.

In nucleotides, the CDR3 is TGTGCCAGCAGCCGGGGAGGGTCCGAAAATCTTTCTGGAAACACCATATATTTT. Its protein product is CASSRGGSENLSGNTIYF. The rearrangement uses TRBV7-6 and TRBJ1-3, with D unresolved. The germline V gene has CDR1 SGHVS and CDR2 FNYEAQ. Trimming took 5 bases from V and 1 from J, leaving 21 bases between them. This CDR3 spans 18 amino acids.

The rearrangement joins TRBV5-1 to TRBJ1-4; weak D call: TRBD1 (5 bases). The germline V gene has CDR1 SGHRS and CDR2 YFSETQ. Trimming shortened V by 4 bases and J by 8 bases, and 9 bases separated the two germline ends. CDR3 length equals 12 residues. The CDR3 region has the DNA TGCGCCAGCAGCACAAACAGGGAAAAACTGTTTTTT. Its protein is CASSTNREKLFF.

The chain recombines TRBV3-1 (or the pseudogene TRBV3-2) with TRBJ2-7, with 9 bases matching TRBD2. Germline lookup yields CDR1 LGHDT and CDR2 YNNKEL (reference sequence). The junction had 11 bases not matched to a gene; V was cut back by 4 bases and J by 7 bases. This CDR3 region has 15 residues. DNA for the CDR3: TGTGCCAGCAGCCCCTCTAGCGGGATTTCGGGGGAGCAGTACTTC. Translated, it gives CASSPSSGISGEQYF.

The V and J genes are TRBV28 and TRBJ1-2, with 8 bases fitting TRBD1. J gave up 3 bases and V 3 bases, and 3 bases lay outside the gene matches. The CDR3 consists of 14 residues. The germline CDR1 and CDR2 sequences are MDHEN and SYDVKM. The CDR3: CASSLGQAHYGYTF. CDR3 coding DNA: TGTGCCAGCAGTTTGGGACAGGCTCACTATGGCTACACCTTC.

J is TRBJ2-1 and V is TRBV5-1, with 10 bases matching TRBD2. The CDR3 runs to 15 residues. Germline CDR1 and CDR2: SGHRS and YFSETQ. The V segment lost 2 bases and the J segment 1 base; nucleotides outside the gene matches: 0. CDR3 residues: CASSFSGRSYNEQFF. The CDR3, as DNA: TGCGCCAGCAGCTTTAGCGGGAGGTCCTACAATGAGCAGTTCTTC.

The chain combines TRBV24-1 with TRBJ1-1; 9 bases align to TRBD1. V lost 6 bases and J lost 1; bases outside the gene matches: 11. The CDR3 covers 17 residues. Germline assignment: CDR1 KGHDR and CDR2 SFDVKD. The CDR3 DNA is TGTGCCACCAGTCTTTTCCGGGACAGGGAGGAGAACACTGAAGCTTTCTTT. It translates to CATSLFRDREENTEAFF.

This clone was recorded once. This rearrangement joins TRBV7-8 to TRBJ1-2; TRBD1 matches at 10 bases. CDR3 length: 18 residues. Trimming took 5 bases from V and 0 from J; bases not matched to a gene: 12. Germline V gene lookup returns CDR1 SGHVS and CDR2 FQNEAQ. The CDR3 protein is CASSRETGGTMPNYGYTF. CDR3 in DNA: TGTGCCAGCAGCCGAGAGACAGGGGGCACTATGCCTAACTATGGCTACACCTTC.

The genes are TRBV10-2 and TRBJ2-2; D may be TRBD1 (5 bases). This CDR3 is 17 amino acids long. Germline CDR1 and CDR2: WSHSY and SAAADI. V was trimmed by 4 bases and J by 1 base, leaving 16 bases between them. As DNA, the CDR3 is TGCGCCAGCAGTGTGTCCCAGGGTCCACTGAACACCGGGGAGCTGTTTTTT. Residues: CASSVSQGPLNTGELFF.

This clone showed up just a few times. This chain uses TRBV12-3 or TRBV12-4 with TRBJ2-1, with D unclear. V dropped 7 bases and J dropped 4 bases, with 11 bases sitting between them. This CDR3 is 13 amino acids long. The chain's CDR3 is CASTLGVYNEQFF. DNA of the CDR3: TGTGCCAGCACCTTGGGCGTTTACAATGAGCAGTTCTTC.

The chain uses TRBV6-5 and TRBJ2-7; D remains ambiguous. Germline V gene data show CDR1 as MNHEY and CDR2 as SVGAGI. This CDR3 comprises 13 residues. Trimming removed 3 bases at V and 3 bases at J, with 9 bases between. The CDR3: CASSYREFYEQYF. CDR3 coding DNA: TGTGCCAGCAGTTATCGTGAGTTCTACGAGCAGTACTTC.

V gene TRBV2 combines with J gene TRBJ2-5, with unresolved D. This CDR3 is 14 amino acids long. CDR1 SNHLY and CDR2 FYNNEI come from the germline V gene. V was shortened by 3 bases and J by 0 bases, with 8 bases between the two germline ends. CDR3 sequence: CASSESSYQETQYF. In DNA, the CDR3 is TGTGCCAGCAGTGAGTCCAGTTACCAAGAGACCCAGTACTTC.